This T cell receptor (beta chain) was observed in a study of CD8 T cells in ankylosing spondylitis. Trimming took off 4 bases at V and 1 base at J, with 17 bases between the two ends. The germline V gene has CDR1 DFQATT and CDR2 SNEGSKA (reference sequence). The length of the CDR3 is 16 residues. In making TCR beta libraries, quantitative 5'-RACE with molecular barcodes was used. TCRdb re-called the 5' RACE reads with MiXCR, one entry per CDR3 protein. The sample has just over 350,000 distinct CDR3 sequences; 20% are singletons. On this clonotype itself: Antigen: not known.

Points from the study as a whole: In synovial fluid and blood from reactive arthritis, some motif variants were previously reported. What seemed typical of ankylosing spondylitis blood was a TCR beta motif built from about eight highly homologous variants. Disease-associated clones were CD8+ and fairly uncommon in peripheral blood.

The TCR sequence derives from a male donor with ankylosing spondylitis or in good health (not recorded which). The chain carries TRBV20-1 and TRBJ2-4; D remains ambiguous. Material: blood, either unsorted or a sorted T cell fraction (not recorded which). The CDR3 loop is CSATTGPLDAKNIQYF. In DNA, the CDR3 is TGCAGTGCTACGACCGGGCCCTTGGACGCCAAAAACATTCAGTACTTC.